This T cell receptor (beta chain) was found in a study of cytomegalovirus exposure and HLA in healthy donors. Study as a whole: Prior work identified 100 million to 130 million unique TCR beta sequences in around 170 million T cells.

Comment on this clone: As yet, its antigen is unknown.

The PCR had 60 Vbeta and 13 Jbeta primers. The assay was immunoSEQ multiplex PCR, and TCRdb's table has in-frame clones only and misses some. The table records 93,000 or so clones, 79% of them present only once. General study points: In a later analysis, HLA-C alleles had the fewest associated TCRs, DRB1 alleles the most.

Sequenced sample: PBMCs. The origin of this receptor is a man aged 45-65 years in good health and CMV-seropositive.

Here the CDR3 DNA reads TGTGCCAGCTCACCACGGCAGGGGAATGAAAAACTGTTTTTT. As protein: CASSPRQGNEKLFF. The chain has TRBV18 and TRBJ1-4; tentatively, D is TRBD1 (6 bases). Per germline, CDR1 KGHSH and CDR2 LQKENI. V shed 1 base and J shed 5 bases, with 8 bases lying between them. This CDR3 contains 14 residues.